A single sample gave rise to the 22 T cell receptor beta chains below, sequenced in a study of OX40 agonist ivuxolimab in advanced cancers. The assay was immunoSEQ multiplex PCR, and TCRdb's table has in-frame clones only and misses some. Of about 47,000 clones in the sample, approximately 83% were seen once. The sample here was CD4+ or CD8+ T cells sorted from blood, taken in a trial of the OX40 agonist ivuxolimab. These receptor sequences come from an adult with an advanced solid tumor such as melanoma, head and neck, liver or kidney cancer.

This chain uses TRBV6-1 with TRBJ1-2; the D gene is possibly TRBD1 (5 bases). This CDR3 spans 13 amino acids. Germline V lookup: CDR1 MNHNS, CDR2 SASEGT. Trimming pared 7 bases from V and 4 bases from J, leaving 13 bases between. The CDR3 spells CASNTGGSYGYTF. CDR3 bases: TGTGCCAGCAACACGGGGGGTTCCTATGGCTACACCTTC.

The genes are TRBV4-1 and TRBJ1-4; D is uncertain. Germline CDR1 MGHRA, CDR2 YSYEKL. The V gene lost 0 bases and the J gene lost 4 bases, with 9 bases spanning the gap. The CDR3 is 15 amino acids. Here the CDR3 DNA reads TGCGCCAGCAGCCAAGATGGGCAGAGTAATGAAAAACTGTTTTTT. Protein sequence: CASSQDGQSNEKLFF.

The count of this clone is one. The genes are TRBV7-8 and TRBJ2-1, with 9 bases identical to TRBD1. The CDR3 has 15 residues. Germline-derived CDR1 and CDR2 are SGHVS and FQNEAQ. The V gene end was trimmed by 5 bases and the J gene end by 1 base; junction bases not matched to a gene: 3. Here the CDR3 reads CASSPGQGSYNEQFF. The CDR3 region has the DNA TGTGCCAGCAGCCCCGGACAGGGGTCCTACAATGAGCAGTTCTTC.

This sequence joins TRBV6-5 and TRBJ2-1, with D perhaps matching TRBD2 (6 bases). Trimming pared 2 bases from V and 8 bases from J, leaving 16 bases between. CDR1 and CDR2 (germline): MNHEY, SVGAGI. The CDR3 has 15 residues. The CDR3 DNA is TGTGCCAGCAGTTACCGGGCGGGACGGGGCGATGAGCAGTTCTTC. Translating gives CASSYRAGRGDEQFF.

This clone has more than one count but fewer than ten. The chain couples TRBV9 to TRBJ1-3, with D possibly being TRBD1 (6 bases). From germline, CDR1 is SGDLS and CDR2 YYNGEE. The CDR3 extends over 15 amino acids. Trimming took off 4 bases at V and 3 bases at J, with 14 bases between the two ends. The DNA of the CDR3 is TGTGCCAGCAGCTCTGAAGGGGGAGGTGGAAACACCATATATTTT. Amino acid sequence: CASSSEGGGGNTIYF.

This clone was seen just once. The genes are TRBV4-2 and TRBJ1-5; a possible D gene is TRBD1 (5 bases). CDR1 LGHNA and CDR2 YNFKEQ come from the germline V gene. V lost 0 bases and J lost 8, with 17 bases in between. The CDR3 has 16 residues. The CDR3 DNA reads TGTGCCAGCAGCCAAGAGGGCAGGGCCATTAGGGAGCCCCAGCATTTT. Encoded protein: CASSQEGRAIREPQHF.

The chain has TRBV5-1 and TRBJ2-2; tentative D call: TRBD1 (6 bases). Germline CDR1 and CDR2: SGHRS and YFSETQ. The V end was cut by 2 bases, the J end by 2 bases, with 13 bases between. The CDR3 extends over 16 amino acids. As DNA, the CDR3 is TGCGCCAGCAGCTTTCTTGGACAGTTAAACACCGGGGAGCTGTTTTTT. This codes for CASSFLGQLNTGELFF.

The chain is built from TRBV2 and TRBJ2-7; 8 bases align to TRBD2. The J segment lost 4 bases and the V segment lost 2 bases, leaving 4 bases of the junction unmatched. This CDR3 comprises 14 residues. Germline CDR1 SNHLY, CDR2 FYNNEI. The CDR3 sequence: CASSEQRERYEQYF. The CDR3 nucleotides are TGTGCCAGCAGTGAACAGCGGGAGCGGTACGAGCAGTACTTC.

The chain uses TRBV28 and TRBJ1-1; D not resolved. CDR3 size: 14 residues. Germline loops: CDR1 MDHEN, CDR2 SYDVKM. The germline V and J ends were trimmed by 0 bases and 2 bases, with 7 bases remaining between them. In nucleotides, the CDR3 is TGTGCCAGCAGTTTATGGAACAGAAACACTGAAGCTTTCTTT. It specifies CASSLWNRNTEAFF.

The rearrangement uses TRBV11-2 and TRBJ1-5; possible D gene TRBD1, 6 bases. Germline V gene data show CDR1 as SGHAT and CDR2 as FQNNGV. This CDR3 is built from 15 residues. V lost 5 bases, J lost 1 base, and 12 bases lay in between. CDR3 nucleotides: TGTGCCAGCAGCCCCGGGACAAGAAGCAATCAGCCCCAGCATTTT. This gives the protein CASSPGTRSNQPQHF.

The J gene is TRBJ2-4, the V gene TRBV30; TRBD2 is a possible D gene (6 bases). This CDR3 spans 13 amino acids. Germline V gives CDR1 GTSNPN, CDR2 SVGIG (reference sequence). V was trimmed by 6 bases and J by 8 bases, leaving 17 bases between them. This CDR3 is CACSRDWGDIQYF. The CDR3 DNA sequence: TGTGCCTGCAGCCGGGACTGGGGGGACATTCAGTACTTC. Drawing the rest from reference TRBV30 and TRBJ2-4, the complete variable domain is SQTIHQWPATLVQPVGSPLSLECTVEGTSNPNLYWYRQAAGRGLQLLFYSVGIGQISSEVPQNLSASRPQDRQFILSSKKLLLSDSGFYLCACSRDWGDIQYFGAGTRLSVL.

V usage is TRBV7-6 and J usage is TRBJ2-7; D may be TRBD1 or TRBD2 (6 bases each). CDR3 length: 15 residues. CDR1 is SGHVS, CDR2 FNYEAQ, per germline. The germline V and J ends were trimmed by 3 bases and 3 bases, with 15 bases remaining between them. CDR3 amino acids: CASSLGGQASYEQYF. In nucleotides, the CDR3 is TGTGCCAGCAGCTTGGGGGGACAAGCGAGCTACGAGCAGTACTTC.

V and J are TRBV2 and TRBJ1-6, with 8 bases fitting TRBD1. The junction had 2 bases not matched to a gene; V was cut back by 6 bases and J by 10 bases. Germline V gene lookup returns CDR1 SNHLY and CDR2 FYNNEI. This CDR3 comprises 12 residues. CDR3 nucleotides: TGTGCCAGCAGCGGGACAGGCTCACCCCTCCACTTT. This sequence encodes CASSGTGSPLHF.

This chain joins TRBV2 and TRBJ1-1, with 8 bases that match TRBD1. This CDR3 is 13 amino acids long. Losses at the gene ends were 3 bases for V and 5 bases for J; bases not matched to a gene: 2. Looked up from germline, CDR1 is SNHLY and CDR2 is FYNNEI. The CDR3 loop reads CASSDRGRTEAFF. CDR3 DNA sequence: TGTGCCAGCAGTGACAGGGGGCGGACTGAAGCTTTCTTT.

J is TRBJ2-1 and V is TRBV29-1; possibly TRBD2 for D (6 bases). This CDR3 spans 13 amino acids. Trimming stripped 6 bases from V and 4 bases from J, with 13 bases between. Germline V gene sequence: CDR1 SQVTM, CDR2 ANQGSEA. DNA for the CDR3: TGCAGCGTAGGGACTGTCCTTTACAATGAGCAGTTCTTC. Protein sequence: CSVGTVLYNEQFF.

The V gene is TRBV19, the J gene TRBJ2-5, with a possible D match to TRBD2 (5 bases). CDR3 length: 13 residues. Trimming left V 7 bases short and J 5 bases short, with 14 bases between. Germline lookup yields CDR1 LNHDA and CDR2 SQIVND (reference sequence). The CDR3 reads CASTARRTETQYF. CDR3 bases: TGTGCCAGTACCGCCCGGAGGACGGAGACCCAGTACTTC.

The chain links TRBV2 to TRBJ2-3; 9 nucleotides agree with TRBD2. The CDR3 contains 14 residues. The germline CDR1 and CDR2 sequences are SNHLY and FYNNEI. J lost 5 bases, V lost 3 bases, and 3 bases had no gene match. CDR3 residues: CASSDARGGDTQYF. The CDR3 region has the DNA TGTGCCAGCAGTGATGCGCGGGGGGGAGATACGCAGTATTTT. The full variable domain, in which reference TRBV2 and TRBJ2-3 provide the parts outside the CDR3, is EPEVTQTPSHQVTQMGQEVILRCVPISNHLYFYWYRQILGQKVEFLVSFYNNEISEKSEIFDDQFSVERPDGSNFTLKIRSTKLEDSAMYFCASSDARGGDTQYFGPGTRLTVL.

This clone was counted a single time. CDR3 loop: CASGIGTTGEESNQPQHF. CDR3 coding DNA: TGTGCCAGTGGTATTGGGACTACAGGGGAAGAAAGCAATCAGCCCCAGCATTTT. The rearrangement links TRBV6-4 to TRBJ1-5; 7 bases line up with TRBD1. J lost 1 base, V lost 9 bases, and 18 bases had no gene match. Germline V gene data show CDR1 as MRHNA and CDR2 as SNTAGT. This CDR3 spans 18 amino acids.

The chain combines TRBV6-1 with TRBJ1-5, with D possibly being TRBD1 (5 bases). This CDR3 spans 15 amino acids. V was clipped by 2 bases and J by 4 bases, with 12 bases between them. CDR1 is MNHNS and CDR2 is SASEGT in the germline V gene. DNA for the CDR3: TGTGCCAGCAGTGAACCACAGGTTGTTAATCAGCCCCAGCATTTT. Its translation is CASSEPQVVNQPQHF.

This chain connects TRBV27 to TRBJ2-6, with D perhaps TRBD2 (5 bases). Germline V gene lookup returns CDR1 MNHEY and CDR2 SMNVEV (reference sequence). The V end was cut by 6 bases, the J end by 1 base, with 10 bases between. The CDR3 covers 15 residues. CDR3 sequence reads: CASSLGESGANVLTF. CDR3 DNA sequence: TGTGCCAGCAGCCTTGGGGAGTCTGGGGCCAACGTCCTGACTTTC.

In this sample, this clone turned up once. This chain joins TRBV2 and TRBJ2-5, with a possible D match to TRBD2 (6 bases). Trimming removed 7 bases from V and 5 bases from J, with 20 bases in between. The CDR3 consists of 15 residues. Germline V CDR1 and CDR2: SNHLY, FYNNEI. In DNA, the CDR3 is TGTGCCAGCAACGGTTGGCGGGAAGGGGTTGAGACCCAGTACTTC. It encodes CASNGWREGVETQYF. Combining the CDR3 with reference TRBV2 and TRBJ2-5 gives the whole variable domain EPEVTQTPSHQVTQMGQEVILRCVPISNHLYFYWYRQILGQKVEFLVSFYNNEISEKSEIFDDQFSVERPDGSNFTLKIRSTKLEDSAMYFCASNGWREGVETQYFGPGTRLLVL.

DNA of the CDR3: TGTGCCAGCAGCCAAGCGGGGGGGGCAGATACGCAGTATTTT. It is translated as CASSQAGGADTQYF. This chain joins TRBV4-2 and TRBJ2-3; 8 bases match TRBD2. The J segment lost 4 bases and the V segment lost 1 base, leaving 1 base of the junction unmatched. The germline gives CDR1 LGHNA, CDR2 YNFKEQ. This CDR3 has 14 residues.